The T cell receptor delta chain described here comes from a study of Vδ1+ human thymocytes. Extracted RNA was reverse transcribed into cDNA. CDR3 amplicons came from multiplex PCR with pooled V-gene forward and constant-region reverse primers. TCRdb made new clone calls on the multiplex PCR reads using CATT. The data show 70,000 or so delta-chain clones, with 30% to 40% seen just once and roughly 0.25% held by the top ten. Trimming removed 4 bases from V and 5 bases from J; junction bases left unmatched: 15. The germline gives CDR1 TSWWSYY, CDR2 QGS. The CDR3 has 18 residues. General study findings and limits: About 20% of thymic delta-chain sequences were Vdelta2, with few Vdelta3, unlike blood Vdelta1+ controls. Donors shared many TRG clonotypes but few TRD clonotypes. Thymic TRG and TRD repertoires appeared highly polyclonal.

On this clone itself: Its antigen is still unknown.

Alphabeta T cells were depleted, then CD3+ Vdelta1+ Vdelta2- thymocytes were FACS-sorted. This clonotype was obtained from a boy younger than two who had congenital heart surgery. Sequencing was done on a sample of Vdelta1+ gamma-delta thymocytes from the thymus. Specified subset: FACS-sorted CD3+ TCRalphabeta- TCRVdelta1+ TCRVdelta2- thymocytes. The chain links TRDV1 to TRDJ1; 11 bases align to TRDD3. The CDR3 sequence: CALGAYALLGDRGDKLIF. As DNA, the CDR3 is TGTGCTCTTGGGGCCTACGCCCTACTGGGGGATAGGGGAGATAAACTCATCTTT.